This T cell receptor beta chain was identified in a study of cytomegalovirus exposure and HLA in healthy donors. The donors were part of the roughly 110-subject validation cohort, which stood apart from the 666-subject first cohort. The assay was immunoSEQ multiplex PCR, and TCRdb's table has in-frame clones only and misses some. In the table there are 150,000 to 200,000 clones, about 82% of which are singletons. V lost 2 bases and J lost 9; bases outside the gene matches: 7. This CDR3 spans 15 amino acids. Germline V gene lookup returns CDR1 MGHRA and CDR2 YSYEKL. The chain has TRBV4-1 and TRBJ2-7; 13 nucleotides align to TRBD2. The sample comprised PBMCs. The origin of this receptor is a man aged 25-45 years in good health and CMV-seropositive. The CDR3 is CASSQRLAGGHGQYF. The CDR3 DNA sequence: TGCGCCAGCAGCCAAAGACTAGCGGGGGGCCACGGGCAGTACTTC.